The 26 T cell receptor delta chains presented below share a single source sample, sequenced in a study of delta chains in infants with herpesvirus infections. Reverse transcription of PBMC RNA used primers specific for the gamma and delta chains. TCRdb re-called the RT-PCR reads through CATT. The sample shows approximately 1,500 delta-chain clones, just under 35% of them seen only once. Sequencing was performed on peripheral blood, taken at time point 1 of longitudinal follow-up. The receptors stem from a human donor who was a Ugandan infant, either HIV-exposed or HIV-unexposed (not recorded which).

Points on this clone: A much more abundant neighbour one base away suggests this may be a read error. The chain has TRAV36/DV7 and TRDJ1, with 7 bases identical to TRDD3. Germline V CDR1 and CDR2: VTNFRS, LTSSGIE (reference sequence). This CDR3 has 17 amino acids. With 1 base clipped from V and 4 bases from J, the junction kept 16 bases outside the gene matches. CDR3 in amino acids: CAVERTYWGPYIDKLIF. Here the CDR3 DNA reads TGTGCTGTGGAGAGGACATACTGGGGACCGTACATCGATAAACTCATCTTT. Complete variable domain (other parts from reference TRAV36/DV7 and TRDJ1): EDKVVQSPLSLVVHEGDTVTLNCSYEVTNFRSLLWYKQEKKAPTFLFMLTSSGIEKKSGRLSSILDKKELSSILNITATQTGDSAIYLCAVERTYWGPYIDKLIFGKGTRVTVEP.

On this clone itself: It may be a read error: a sequence one base away is much more abundant. Other DNA sequences within the sample encode an identical CDR3. The chain employs TRDV1 and TRDJ1, with 11 bases fitting TRDD3. The CDR3 runs to 22 residues. Per the germline V gene, CDR1 is TSWWSYY and CDR2 is QGS. V trimming: 0 bases; J trimming: 7 bases; junction bases outside the gene matches: 25. In nucleotides, the CDR3 is TGTGCTCTTGGGGAACTCTGGTCCTCGCGGTGGGGGATACGCGGGGAATTGGTTAAACTCATCTTT. Its protein product is CALGELWSSRWGIRGELVKLIF.

This rearrangement joins TRDV1 to TRDJ1; possible D gene TRDD2, 9 bases. This CDR3 comprises 21 residues. In germline, CDR1 is TSWWSYY, CDR2 QGS. Trimming shortened V by 4 bases and J by 5 bases, and 35 bases separated the two germline ends. CDR3 loop: CALGVRPEAFLRSGGPDKLIF. The CDR3 nucleotides read TGTGCTCTTGGGGTGCGCCCGGAGGCCTTCCTACGCTCTGGGGGACCTGATAAACTCATCTTT.

Concerning this clone itself: A read error may explain this, as a much larger clone is one base away. CDR3 region: CACPKVPKSYWWPTYTDRLIF. The CDR3 coding sequence is TGTGCCTGTCCAAAAGTTCCTAAATCCTACTGGTGGCCAACTTACACCGATAGACTCATCTTT. The chain uses TRDV2 and TRDJ1; a weak D match, TRDD2 (6 bases). CDR3 length: 21 amino acids. CDR1 is GEAIGNYY and CDR2 is EKD in the germline V gene.

This clone is deemed large. The rearrangement links TRDV1 to TRDJ1; 7 bases are a match to TRDD3. Germline-derived CDR1 and CDR2 are TSWWSYY and QGS. The CDR3 runs to 16 residues. V was pared by 7 bases and J by 3 bases, with 14 bases of the junction left unmatched. CDR3 amino acids: CALEASTGINPDKLIF. The DNA for the CDR3 is TGTGCTCTTGAGGCCTCTACGGGGATAAACCCCGATAAACTCATCTTT.

Concerning this clone: A read error is likely here: a far larger clone is one base away. The J gene is TRDJ1, the V gene TRDV3, with 8 bases lining up with TRDD3. The J call may not be correct, given that the DNA end is closer to TRDJ2. This CDR3 has 15 residues. Per the germline V gene, CDR1 is TVYSNPD and CDR2 is GDNSRS (reference sequence). CDR3: CASDYWGLYTDKLFF. The CDR3 DNA is TGTGCCTCCGATTACTGGGGGTTGTACACCGATAAACTCTTCTTT.

As concerns this clone: Given a much more abundant clone one base away, this may be a read error. This chain links TRAV29/DV5 with TRDJ2; 13 bases match TRDD3. The CDR3 covers 17 residues. Germline V gene sequence: CDR1 NSMFDY, CDR2 ISSIKDK. J gave up 12 bases and V 0 bases, and 14 bases lay outside the gene matches. The CDR3 DNA follows: TGTGCAGCAAGCGCAACGGGACTGGGGGATACGTGCGATAAACTCTTCTTT. Its translation is CAASATGLGDTCDKLFF.

This clone appeared once. A single base is all that separates this from a far larger clone, so a read error is likely. The chain links TRDV2 to TRDJ3; TRDD3 matches at 10 bases. CDR3 size: 17 residues. CDR1 and CDR2 from the germline V gene are GEAIGNYY and EKD. DNA of the CDR3: TGTGCCTGTGACAGTACTGGGGGATCCTGGGACACCCAACAGATGTTTTTC. As protein: CACDSTGGSWDTQQMFF.

The chain combines TRDV1 with TRDJ1; 9 bases line up with TRDD3. Trimming removed 0 bases from V and 0 bases from J; junction bases left unmatched: 5. Germline CDR1 TSWWSYY, CDR2 QGS. The CDR3 is made up of 17 amino acids. CDR3 in DNA: TGTGCTCTTGGGGAACTGGGGGATACCCTTTACACCGATAAACTCATCTTT. Protein product: CALGELGDTLYTDKLIF.

The chain couples TRDV1 to TRDJ1; no definite D call. In germline, CDR1 is TSWWSYY, CDR2 QGS. This CDR3 has 15 amino acids. Trimming stripped 9 bases from V and 3 bases from J, with 20 bases between. CDR3 coding DNA: TGTGCTCTGGGAAAGGGACGGGCACGGGCCGATAAACTCATCTTT. This codes for CALGKGRARADKLIF.

About this clone: The identical CDR3 is also encoded by other nucleotide sequences in the sample. The V and J genes are TRDV2 and TRDJ1; 8 bases agree with TRDD3. The CDR3 covers 15 residues. Germline CDR1 reads GEAIGNYY; CDR2 reads EKD. J gave up 0 bases and V 1 base, and 3 bases lay outside the gene matches. The CDR3 loop reads CACDTGIRYTDKLIF. CDR3 bases: TGTGCCTGTGACACTGGGATACGGTACACCGATAAACTCATCTTT.

On this clone: A single base separates this from a much larger clone, so it may be a read error. The rearrangement links TRDV1 to TRDJ1, with TRDD3 identical over 10 bases. V was clipped by 2 bases and J by 4 bases; unmatched bases: 7. The CDR3 length is 16 residues. Germline V lookup: CDR1 TSWWSYY, CDR2 QGS. This chain's CDR3 is CALGESWGICGDKLIF. DNA for the CDR3: TGTGCTCTTGGGGAAAGCTGGGGGATATGCGGCGATAAACTCATCTTT.

As for this clone: Given a much more abundant clone one base away, this may be a read error. V is TRDV1 and J is TRDJ1; no clear D. V lost 2 bases, J lost 0 bases, and 22 bases lay in between. Germline V gene lookup returns CDR1 TSWWSYY and CDR2 QGS. CDR3 length: 19 amino acids. The CDR3 sequence: CALGEALKRVPLYTDKLIF. The CDR3 DNA reads as TGTGCTCTTGGGGAAGCTCTAAAAAGGGTACCCCTGTACACCGATAAACTCATCTTT.

Although no V gene was called, TRDJ3 is the J gene. The CDR3 totals 10 residues. This CDR3 reads CSGDTRQMFF. For the CDR3, the DNA is TGCTCCGGGGACACCCGACAGATGTTTTTC.

Judged by abundance, this clone is medium-sized. The V gene is TRDV1, the J gene TRDJ1, with 8 positions matching TRDD3. Germline V gene lookup returns CDR1 TSWWSYY and CDR2 QGS. CDR3 length: 20 residues. V gave up 3 bases and J gave up 3 bases; unmatched junction bases: 21. CDR3 loop: CALGEGAFLAGYAFPDKLIF. The CDR3 DNA is TGTGCTCTTGGGGAGGGGGCTTTCCTTGCGGGATACGCATTCCCCGATAAACTCATCTTT.

This clone counts as large. The J gene is TRDJ3, the V gene TRDV1; 7 positions agree with TRDD3. V was pared by 1 base and J by 3 bases, with 0 bases of the junction left unmatched. Looked up from germline, CDR1 is TSWWSYY and CDR2 is QGS. This CDR3 comprises 16 residues. CDR3 in amino acids: CALGERGYWDTRQMFF. CDR3 in DNA: TGTGCTCTTGGGGAACGGGGATACTGGGACACCCGACAGATGTTTTTC.

This clone was observed a single time. Given a much more abundant clone one base away, this may be a read error. The rearrangement links TRDV2 to TRDJ1, with TRDD3 matching 13 bases. V dropped 3 bases and J dropped 2; count of bases not matched to a gene: 5. Germline CDR1 and CDR2: GEAIGNYY and EKD. The CDR3 runs to 16 residues. CDR3 amino acids: CACDVLGDTRTDKLIF. The DNA of the CDR3 is TGTGCCTGTGACGTACTGGGGGATACGAGGACCGATAAACTCATCTTT.

This clone is a singleton in its sample. A much larger clone is a single base away; this may be a read error. The genes are TRDV1 and TRDJ1, with 8 bases lining up with TRDD3. The CDR3 has 17 amino acids. V was pared by 7 bases and J by 0 bases, with 13 bases of the junction left unmatched. Germline assignment: CDR1 TSWWSYY and CDR2 QGS. In DNA, the CDR3 is TGTGCTCTTGTCAGCTCCCTCTCACTGGGGGACACCGATAAACTCATCTTT. Protein product: CALVSSLSLGDTDKLIF.

A note on this clone: This may be a read error: a much more frequent sequence differs by one nucleotide. The chain is built from TRAV29/DV5 and TRDJ2; 7 bases align to TRDD3. V trimming: 0 bases; J trimming: 1 base; junction bases outside the gene matches: 9. Germline V lookup: CDR1 NSMFDY, CDR2 ISSIKDK. The CDR3 runs to 17 residues. CDR3 sequence (DNA): TGTGCAGCAAGCGCGGGAGGATACGGGGGTTTGACAGCACAACTCTTCTTT. Amino acid sequence: CAASAGGYGGLTAQLFF.

Of note for this clone: Given a much more abundant clone one base away, this may be a read error. This chain connects TRDV1 to TRDJ1; 8 positions agree with TRDD3. CDR1 is TSWWSYY, CDR2 QGS, per germline. The CDR3 length is 17 residues. Germline trimming cut 11 bases from V and 4 bases from J; bases unmatched to any gene: 21. In nucleotides, the CDR3 is TGTGCTGTGACGACCTGGGGAGAGGGATACGCTGGCGATAAACTCATCTTT. This codes for CAVTTWGEGYAGDKLIF.

The rearrangement uses TRDV2 and TRDJ3; TRDD3 agrees at 8 bases. V dropped 3 bases and J dropped 0; count of bases not matched to a gene: 12. In germline, CDR1 is GEAIGNYY, CDR2 EKD. CDR3 size: 20 residues. This CDR3 is CACDAATGGPSSWDTRQMFF. As DNA, the CDR3 is TGTGCCTGTGACGCCGCTACTGGGGGTCCGAGCTCCTGGGACACCCGACAGATGTTTTTC.

J is TRDJ1 and V is TRDV1, with 8 bases lining up with TRDD3. Germline V gene lookup returns CDR1 TSWWSYY and CDR2 QGS. CDR3 length: 23 amino acids. V trimming: 1 base; J trimming: 6 bases; junction bases outside the gene matches: 31. CDR3 sequence: CALGEPFPEEADVLGVPGNKLIF. For the CDR3, the DNA is TGTGCTCTTGGGGAACCTTTCCCTGAAGAGGCAGACGTACTGGGGGTCCCAGGGAATAAACTCATCTTT.

By proportion, this clone is medium-sized. In DNA, the CDR3 is TGTGCTCTTGGGGAACAGGGATCCTACAACTCCGACACCGATAAACTCATCTTT. It yields the protein CALGEQGSYNSDTDKLIF. The V gene is TRDV1, the J gene TRDJ1, with D tentatively TRDD2 (6 bases). Looked up from germline, CDR1 is TSWWSYY and CDR2 is QGS. The CDR3 contains 18 residues. V gave up 1 base and J gave up 0 bases, with 18 bases separating them.

On this clone itself: A read error likely explains why the TCRdb protein, taken from a much larger clone, differs from this DNA's translation at residue 16; the protein shown is translated from the DNA. The CDR3 region has the DNA TGTGCTCTTGGGGTGGCCTTCCTACGTCTGGGGGTCTCCGATAAACACATCTTT. Its translation: CALGVAFLRLGVSDKHIF. The rearrangement joins TRDV1 to TRDJ1, with TRDD2 matching 9 bases. Germline V gene sequence: CDR1 TSWWSYY, CDR2 QGS. This CDR3 has 18 residues.

Comment on this clone: This clone may be a read error of a much larger clone one base away. This sample includes further DNA sequences coding for the same CDR3. This rearrangement joins TRDV1 to TRDJ3, with 9 bases lining up with TRDD3. J lost 0 bases, V lost 5 bases, and 8 bases had no gene match. This CDR3 has 19 amino acids. Germline CDR1 is TSWWSYY and CDR2 is QGS. Here the CDR3 reads CALGPILGDSSWDTRQMFF. CDR3 sequence (DNA): TGTGCTCTTGGGCCCATATTGGGGGATAGCTCCTGGGACACCCGACAGATGTTTTTC.

A remark on this clone: A single base separates this from a much larger clone, so it may be a read error. This sequence joins TRAV29/DV5 and TRDJ2, with 7 nucleotides matching TRDD3. The trim removed 3 bases at V and 0 bases at J, leaving 11 bases unmatched. The CDR3 totals 17 residues. CDR1 and CDR2 (germline): NSMFDY, ISSIKDK. The CDR3 is CAATAGGYGALTAQLFF. CDR3 DNA: TGTGCAGCAACCGCGGGAGGATACGGGGCTTTGACAGCACAACTCTTCTTT.